The T cell receptor beta chain described here comes from a study of blood T cell repertoires in COVID-19. For the study at large: Both acute and convalescent COVID-19 samples were obtained from the United States, Italy and Spain.

This clone was counted between two and nine times. V shed 4 bases, J shed 0 bases, and the junction held 11 bases outside the gene matches. The CDR3 spans 18 residues. Germline V gives CDR1 SNHLY, CDR2 FYNNEI. Original processing methods: Reference gene primer amplification in the assay estimated nucleated cell counts. Profiling relied on immunoSEQ multiplex PCR, and the TCRdb table lists in-frame clones only, not all of them. D and trimming come from the DNA, and the V and J calls and clone size come from that table. The table shows under 50,000 clones, with 65% to 90% occurring only once. J is TRBJ2-1 and V is TRBV2, with 8 nucleotides matching TRBD2. The source is a man between 35 and 55 years old with acute or convalescent COVID-19. Sequencing used peripheral blood. CDR3 region: CASSASPGLGSSYNEQFF. The CDR3 nucleotides are TGTGCCAGCAGTGCTAGCCCGGGACTAGGGTCCTCCTACAATGAGCAGTTCTTC.